The T cell receptor (beta chain) described here comes from a study of control samples from healthy donors and cancer patients. Of note for this clone: Within the sample, other DNA sequences also encode this same CDR3.

The CDR3 spans 13 residues. Germline CDR1 KGHSH, CDR2 LQKENI. With 6 bases removed from V and 2 bases from J, the gap between germline ends came to 10 bases. Profiling relied on immunoSEQ multiplex PCR, and the TCRdb table lists in-frame clones only, not all of them. Of 90,000 to 130,000 clones listed, 88% are singletons. The sequenced material came from PBMCs. This clonotype originated in a woman aged 60-70 years with lung cancer. This chain uses TRBV18 with TRBJ2-5; D uncertain. For the CDR3, the DNA is TGTGCCAGCTCGCCGGGCGGACAAGAGACCCAGTACTTC. As protein: CASSPGGQETQYF.